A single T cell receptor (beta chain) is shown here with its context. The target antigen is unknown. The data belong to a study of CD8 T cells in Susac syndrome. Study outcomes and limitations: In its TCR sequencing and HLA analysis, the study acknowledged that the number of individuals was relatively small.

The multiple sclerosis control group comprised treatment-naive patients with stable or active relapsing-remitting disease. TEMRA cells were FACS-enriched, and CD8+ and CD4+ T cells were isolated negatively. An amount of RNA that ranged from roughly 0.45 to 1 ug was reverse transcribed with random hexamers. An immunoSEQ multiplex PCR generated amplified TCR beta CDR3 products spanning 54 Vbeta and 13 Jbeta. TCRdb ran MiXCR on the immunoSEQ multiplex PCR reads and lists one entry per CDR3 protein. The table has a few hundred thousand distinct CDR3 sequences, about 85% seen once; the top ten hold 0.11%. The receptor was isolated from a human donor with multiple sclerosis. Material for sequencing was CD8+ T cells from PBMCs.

CDR3 protein: CSARGIMELYEQYF. The CDR3 DNA follows: TGCAGTGCTAGAGGGATCATGGAGCTCTACGAGCAGTACTTC. The chain employs TRBV20-1 and TRBJ2-7; D remains unclear. Germline values: CDR1 DFQATT, CDR2 SNEGSKA (reference sequence). The CDR3 runs 14 residues. The V gene lost 1 base and the J gene lost 3 bases, with 13 bases spanning the gap.